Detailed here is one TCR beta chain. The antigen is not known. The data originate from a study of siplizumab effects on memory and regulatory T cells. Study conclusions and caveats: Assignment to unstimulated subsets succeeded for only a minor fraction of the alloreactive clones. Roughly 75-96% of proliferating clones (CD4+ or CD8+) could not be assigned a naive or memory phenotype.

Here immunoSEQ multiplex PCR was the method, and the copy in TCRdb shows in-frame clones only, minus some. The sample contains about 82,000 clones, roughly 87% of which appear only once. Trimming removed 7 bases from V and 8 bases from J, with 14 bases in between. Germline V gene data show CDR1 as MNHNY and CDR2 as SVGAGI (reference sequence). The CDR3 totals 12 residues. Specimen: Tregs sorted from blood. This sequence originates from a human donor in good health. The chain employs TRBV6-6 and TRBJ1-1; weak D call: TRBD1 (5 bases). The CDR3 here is CASKGTYGEAFF. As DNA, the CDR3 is TGTGCCAGCAAAGGGACCTACGGGGAAGCTTTCTTT.